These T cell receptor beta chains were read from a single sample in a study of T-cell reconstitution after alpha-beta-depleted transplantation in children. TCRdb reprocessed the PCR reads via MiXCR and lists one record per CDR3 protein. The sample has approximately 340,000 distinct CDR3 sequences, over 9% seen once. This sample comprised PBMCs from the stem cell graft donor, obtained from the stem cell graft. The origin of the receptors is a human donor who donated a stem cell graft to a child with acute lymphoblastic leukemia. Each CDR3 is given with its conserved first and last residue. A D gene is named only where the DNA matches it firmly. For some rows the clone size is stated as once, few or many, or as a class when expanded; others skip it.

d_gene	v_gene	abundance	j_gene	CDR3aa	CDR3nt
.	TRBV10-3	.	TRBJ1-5	CATAKERGENQPQHF	TGTGCCACCGCGAAGGAGAGGGGGGAAAATCAGCCCCAGCATTTT
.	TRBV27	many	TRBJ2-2	CASKEGARTGELFF	TGTGCCAGCAAGGAGGGGGCTAGGACCGGGGAGCTGTTTTTT
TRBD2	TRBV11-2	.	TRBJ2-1	CASSLEVTSRYNEQFF	TGTGCCAGCAGCTTAGAGGTGACTAGCAGATACAATGAGCAGTTCTTC
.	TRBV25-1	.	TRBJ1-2	CASNSSRLSHCGYTF	TGTGCCAGCAATTCATCTCGCCTCTCCCACTGTGGCTACACCTTC
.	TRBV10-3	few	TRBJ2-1	CAIRGAGARYNEQFF	TGTGCCATCAGGGGGGCGGGAGCGAGGTACAATGAGCAGTTCTTC
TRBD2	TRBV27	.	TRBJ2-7	CASSSILAGVHEQYF	TGTGCCAGCAGTTCCATTCTAGCGGGAGTGCACGAGCAGTACTTC
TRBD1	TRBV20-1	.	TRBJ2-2	CSALRQGDSTGELFF	TGCAGTGCTCTCCGACAGGGCGATTCCACCGGGGAGCTGTTTTTT
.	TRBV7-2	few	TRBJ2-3	CASSHGRDTDTQYF	TGTGCCAGCAGCCACGGTAGGGACACAGATACGCAGTATTTT
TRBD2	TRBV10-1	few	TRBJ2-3	CASSRGTSVTDTQYF	TGCGCCAGCAGCCGCGGGACTAGCGTGACAGATACGCAGTATTTT
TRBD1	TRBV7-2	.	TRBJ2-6	CASSWDRANSGANVLTF	TGTGCCAGCAGCTGGGACAGGGCCAACTCTGGGGCCAACGTCCTGACTTTC
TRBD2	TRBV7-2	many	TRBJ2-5	CASSSGLAGQETQYF	TGTGCCAGCAGCTCAGGACTAGCGGGACAAGAGACCCAGTACTTC
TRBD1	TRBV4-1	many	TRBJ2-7	CASSLTGQGSHEQYF	TGCGCCAGCAGCCTAACGGGACAGGGTTCCCACGAGCAGTACTTC
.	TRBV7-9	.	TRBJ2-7	CASSLTLGAAGEQYF	TGTGCCAGCAGCTTAACACTGGGGGCGGCGGGCGAGCAGTACTTC
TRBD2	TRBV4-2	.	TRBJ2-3	CASSPWGGRSTDTQYF	TGTGCCAGCAGCCCCTGGGGGGGACGCTCCACAGATACGCAGTATTTT
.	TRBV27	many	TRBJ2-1	CASSLGFGGEQFF	TGTGCCAGCAGTTTGGGTTTTGGGGGTGAGCAGTTCTTC
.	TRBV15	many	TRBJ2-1	CATSNGFGVSYNEQFF	TGTGCCACCAGTAACGGGTTCGGTGTCTCCTACAATGAGCAGTTCTTC
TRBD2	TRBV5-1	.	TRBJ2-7	CASSRTGTSFGGSYEQYF	TGCGCCAGCAGCCGCACCGGGACTAGCTTCGGCGGCTCCTACGAGCAGTACTTC
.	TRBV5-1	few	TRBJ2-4	CASRARSDPLLAKNIQYF	TGCGCCAGCAGAGCACGATCCGATCCCCTTCTAGCCAAAAACATTCAGTACTTC
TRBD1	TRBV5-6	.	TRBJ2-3	CASSSRTGVITDTQYF	TGTGCCAGCAGCTCGAGGACAGGGGTGATAACAGATACGCAGTATTTT
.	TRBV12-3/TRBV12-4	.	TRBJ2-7	CASSPRVRSYEQYF	TGTGCCAGCAGTCCCAGGGTGAGATCCTACGAGCAGTACTTC
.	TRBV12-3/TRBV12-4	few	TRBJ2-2	CASSPDLANTGELFF	TGTGCCAGCAGTCCGGACCTAGCTAACACCGGGGAGCTGTTTTTT
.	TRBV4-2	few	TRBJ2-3	CASSRNSGPSDTQYF	TGTGCCAGCAGCCGGAACAGCGGTCCTTCAGATACGCAGTATTTT
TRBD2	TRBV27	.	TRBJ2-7	CASSLPQGVAGAYEQYF	TGTGCCAGCAGTTTACCCCAAGGAGTAGCGGGAGCCTACGAGCAGTACTTC
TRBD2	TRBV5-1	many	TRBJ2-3	CASSTGLAGGGSTDTQYF	TGCGCCAGCAGCACAGGACTAGCGGGAGGAGGGAGCACAGATACGCAGTATTTT
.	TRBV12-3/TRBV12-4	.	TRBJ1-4	CASRGGVATNEKLFF	TGTGCCAGCAGAGGGGGGGTCGCAACTAATGAAAAACTGTTTTTT
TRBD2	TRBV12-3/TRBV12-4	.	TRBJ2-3	CASSLSEFSGRVLASTDTQYF	TGTGCCAGCAGTTTAAGTGAATTTAGCGGGAGAGTTCTTGCTAGCACAGATACGCAGTATTTT
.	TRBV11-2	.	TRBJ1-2	CASSLPGTGNYGYTF	TGTGCCAGCAGCTTACCAGGGACGGGAAACTATGGCTACACCTTC
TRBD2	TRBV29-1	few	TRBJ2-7	CSVESAGVGEQYF	TGCAGCGTTGAGTCAGCGGGAGTAGGGGAGCAGTACTTC
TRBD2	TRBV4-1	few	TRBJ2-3	CASSQDFGGRAKDTQYF	TGCGCCAGCAGCCAAGACTTTGGCGGGAGGGCCAAAGATACGCAGTATTTT
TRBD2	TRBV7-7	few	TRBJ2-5	CASSLAGGDSTFQTQYF	TGTGCTAGCAGCTTAGCGGGGGGGGACTCCACGTTTCAGACCCAGTACTTC
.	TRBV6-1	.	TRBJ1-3	CASSPLPGSSGNTIYF	TGTGCCAGCAGTCCCCTTCCAGGGAGCTCTGGAAACACCATATATTTT
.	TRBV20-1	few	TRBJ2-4	CSARGRSGAKNIQYF	TGCAGTGCTAGAGGTCGTTCGGGAGCCAAAAACATTCAGTACTTC
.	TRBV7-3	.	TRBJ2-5	CASSLGLGTQETQYF	TGTGCCAGCAGCTTAGGTCTGGGCACCCAGGAGACCCAGTACTTC